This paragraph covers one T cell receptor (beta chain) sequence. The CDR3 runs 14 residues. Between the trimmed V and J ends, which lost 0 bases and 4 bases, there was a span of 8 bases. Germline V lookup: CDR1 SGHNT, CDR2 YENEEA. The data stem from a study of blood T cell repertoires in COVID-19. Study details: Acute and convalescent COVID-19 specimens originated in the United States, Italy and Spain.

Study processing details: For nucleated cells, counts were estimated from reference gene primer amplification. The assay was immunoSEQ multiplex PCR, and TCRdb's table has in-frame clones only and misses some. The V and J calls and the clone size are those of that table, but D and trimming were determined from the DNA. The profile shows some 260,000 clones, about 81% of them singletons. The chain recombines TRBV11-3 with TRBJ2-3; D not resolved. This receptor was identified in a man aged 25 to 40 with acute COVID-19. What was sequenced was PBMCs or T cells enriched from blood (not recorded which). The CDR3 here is CASSLDEGADTQYF. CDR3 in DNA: TGTGCCAGCAGCTTAGATGAAGGAGCAGATACGCAGTATTTT.